The 21 T cell receptor beta chains below were found in one sample sequenced in a study of blood T cell repertoires in COVID-19. The protocol was immunoSEQ multiplex PCR, while the TCRdb copy is restricted to in-frame clones and leaves out a portion. Among roughly 260,000 clones, about four fifths were seen once, and the ten largest hold about 4.4%. The sequenced material came from peripheral blood. These receptors were taken from a woman in her 70s with acute or convalescent COVID-19.

As for this clone: Other nucleotide sequences from this sample produce the same CDR3. This chain uses TRBV7-9 with TRBJ1-4; 7 bases agree with TRBD1. There are 14 residues in the CDR3. The J segment lost 2 bases and the V segment lost 5 bases, leaving 2 bases of the junction unmatched. The V gene's germline CDR1 is SEHNR and CDR2 FQNEAQ (reference sequence). The CDR3 coding sequence is TGTGCCAGCAGCCGGGACAGCACTAATGAAAAACTGTTTTTT. Its translation: CASSRDSTNEKLFF.

This clone has at least ten counts. The V call is TRBV6-1, the J call TRBJ1-5; D ambiguous. CDR1 is MNHNS, CDR2 SASEGT, per germline. The CDR3 is made up of 14 amino acids. With 0 bases removed from V and 7 bases from J, the gap between germline ends came to 10 bases. The CDR3 spells CASSEAPRSQPQHF. In DNA, the CDR3 is TGTGCCAGCAGTGAAGCGCCCAGGTCACAGCCCCAGCATTTT.

CDR3 sequence: CATSTSGGSTQYF. CDR3 DNA sequence: TGTGCCACCAGTACTAGCGGGGGGTCTACGCAGTATTTT. This rearrangement joins TRBV24-1 to TRBJ2-3; 12 bases agree with TRBD2. Germline assignment: CDR1 KGHDR and CDR2 SFDVKD. This CDR3 has 13 amino acids. V was clipped by 6 bases and J by 8 bases; unmatched bases: 2.

This clone showed up just a few times. This sequence joins TRBV7-2 and TRBJ2-5; 9 nucleotides agree with TRBD1. CDR1 is SGHTA, CDR2 FQGNSA, per germline. The V and J ends lost 6 bases and 4 bases, in that order; junction bases with no gene match: 3. The CDR3 has 13 residues. CDR3 sequence reads: CASRTGGVETQYF. CDR3 in DNA: TGTGCCAGCAGGACAGGGGGGGTAGAGACCCAGTACTTC. The full variable domain, its missing parts supplied by reference TRBV7-2 and TRBJ2-5, is GAGVSQSPSNKVTEKGKDVELRCDPISGHTALYWYRQSLGQGLEFLIYFQGNSAPDKSGLPSDRFSAERTGGSVSTLTIQRTQQEDSAVYLCASRTGGVETQYFGPGTRLLVL.

V and J are TRBV4-1 and TRBJ2-1; a weak D match, TRBD1 (6 bases). CDR3 length: 13 residues. Germline CDR1 is MGHRA and CDR2 is YSYEKL. Trimming left V 0 bases short and J 15 bases short, with 15 bases between. CDR3 loop: CASSQEGASSLFF. In DNA, the CDR3 is TGCGCCAGCAGCCAAGAGGGGGCTAGTTCTCTGTTCTTC.

The CDR3 is CASSVGVAGAYEQYF. CDR3 bases: TGTGCCAGCAGCGTAGGCGTAGCGGGGGCCTACGAGCAGTACTTC. The chain has TRBV9 and TRBJ2-7; 9 bases are a match to TRBD2. Per the germline V gene, CDR1 is SGDLS and CDR2 is YYNGEE. Trimming removed 0 bases from V and 2 bases from J; junction bases left unmatched: 3. The CDR3 has 15 amino acids.

The genes are TRBV10-3 and TRBJ2-3, with TRBD2 matching over 7 bases. The CDR3 extends over 16 amino acids. Germline loops: CDR1 ENHRY, CDR2 SYGVKD. V shed 3 bases, J shed 4 bases, and the junction held 10 bases outside the gene matches. The CDR3 DNA reads as TGTGCCATCAGTGAAGGGTTAGGACTAGTCTCAGATACGCAGTATTTT. Its translation: CAISEGLGLVSDTQYF.

V usage is TRBV28 and J usage is TRBJ1-6; 11 bases are shared with TRBD1. Per the germline V gene, CDR1 is MDHEN and CDR2 is SYDVKM. V shed 6 bases, J shed 10 bases, and the junction held 17 bases outside the gene matches. The CDR3 has 18 amino acids. CDR3 bases: TGTGCCAGCAGCCCGTGGACAGGGGGCGCCTATGTAGTATCACCCCTCCACTTT. Translating it yields CASSPWTGGAYVVSPLHF.

This clone turned up a few times. The V gene is TRBV10-3, the J gene TRBJ1-2; D might be TRBD1 (5 bases). The germline CDR1 and CDR2 sequences are ENHRY and SYGVKD. The germline V and J ends were trimmed by 2 bases and 6 bases, with 10 bases remaining between them. The CDR3 contains 13 residues. CDR3 DNA sequence: TGTGCCATCAGTGAGGCTAGACAGAATGGCTACACCTTC. It encodes CAISEARQNGYTF.

This clone appeared once. The chain has TRBV7-8 and TRBJ1-2; TRBD1 is a possible D gene (6 bases). V lost 7 bases, J lost 4 bases, and 13 bases lay in between. From germline, CDR1 is SGHVS and CDR2 FQNEAQ. The CDR3 has 13 residues. The CDR3 nucleotides are TGTGCCAGCACCCCAGGGGCCTCCTATGGCTACACCTTC. Amino acid sequence: CASTPGASYGYTF.

CDR3 protein: CASSPRNTGELFF. For the CDR3, the DNA is TGTGCCAGCAGCCCTAGGAACACCGGGGAGCTGTTTTTT. This sequence joins TRBV28 and TRBJ2-2; D remains ambiguous. Germline CDR1 and CDR2: MDHEN and SYDVKM. The germline V and J ends were trimmed by 6 bases and 1 base, with 6 bases remaining between them. The CDR3 has 13 amino acids.

This clone was detected once. This chain uses TRBV2 with TRBJ2-1; 9 bases match TRBD1. V lost 1 base to trimming and J lost 2 bases; unmatched junction nucleotides: 3. Per germline, CDR1 SNHLY and CDR2 FYNNEI. CDR3 length equals 16 residues. The CDR3 nucleotides read TGTGCCAGCAGTGAAGTAACAGGGGGCGCCTACAATGAGCAGTTCTTC. This encodes CASSEVTGGAYNEQFF.

This chain uses TRBV6-5 with TRBJ2-7; 8 bases line up with TRBD1. V lost 6 bases and J lost 2; bases outside the gene matches: 3. The CDR3 loop spans 13 amino acids. CDR1 and CDR2 (germline): MNHEY, SVGAGI. This CDR3 reads CASRSTGAYEQYF. DNA of the CDR3: TGTGCCAGCAGGTCGACAGGGGCCTACGAGCAGTACTTC.

The chain combines TRBV7-9 with TRBJ2-2; D is possibly TRBD2 (5 bases). V dropped 2 bases and J dropped 4 bases, with 8 bases sitting between them. Germline lookup yields CDR1 SEHNR and CDR2 FQNEAQ (reference sequence). CDR3 length: 14 residues. CDR3 residues: CASSLRGRTGELFF. CDR3 coding DNA: TGTGCCAGCAGCTTAAGAGGGCGCACCGGGGAGCTGTTTTTT.

The gene calls are TRBV25-1 and TRBJ1-2, with D maybe TRBD1 (6 bases). This CDR3 comprises 16 residues. Trimming took 0 bases from V and 4 from J, leaving 15 bases between them. Germline V gives CDR1 MGHDK, CDR2 SYGVNS. The CDR3 DNA is TGTGCCAGCAGTGAATATAGGGGGAGGGGATCCTATGGCTACACCTTC. It encodes CASSEYRGRGSYGYTF.

This clone was counted between two and nine times. V gene TRBV2 combines with J gene TRBJ1-2, with a possible D match to TRBD1 (5 bases). V lost 0 bases and J lost 5, with 13 bases in between. CDR1 is SNHLY, CDR2 FYNNEI, per germline. The CDR3 length is 15 residues. In DNA form, the CDR3 reads TGTGCCAGCAGTGAAGCCCAGGGAGGTAGTTATGGCTACACCTTC. Translation gives CASSEAQGGSYGYTF.

This clone appeared once. This chain connects TRBV4-1 to TRBJ2-7, with TRBD1 matching 8 bases. The CDR3 contains 20 residues. The trim removed 2 bases at V and 0 bases at J, leaving 18 bases unmatched. Germline CDR1 MGHRA, CDR2 YSYEKL. The CDR3: CASSQYPDRAGSAGSYEQYF. Written as DNA, the CDR3 is TGCGCCAGCAGCCAATACCCGGACAGGGCTGGATCCGCTGGCTCCTACGAGCAGTACTTC.

J is TRBJ2-5 and V is TRBV9; 7 bases map to TRBD1. This CDR3 comprises 15 residues. CDR1 is SGDLS and CDR2 is YYNGEE in the germline V gene. V was pared by 2 bases and J by 1 base, with 5 bases of the junction left unmatched. Here the CDR3 DNA reads TGTGCCAGCAGCGTGGGTTCAGGGGGCCAAGAGACCCAGTACTTC. Translated: CASSVGSGGQETQYF.

This chain joins TRBV28 and TRBJ1-3, with 8 bases identical to TRBD1. Trimming cost V 6 bases and J 6 bases; bases outside gene matches: 16. Germline V lookup: CDR1 MDHEN, CDR2 SYDVKM. The CDR3 totals 17 residues. The CDR3 reads CASREKAVGTGLNTIYF. The CDR3 region has the DNA TGTGCCAGCAGGGAGAAGGCCGTCGGGACAGGCCTAAACACCATATATTTT.

This sequence joins TRBV5-4 and TRBJ1-4; 9 bases align to TRBD1. Germline V gene data show CDR1 as SGHNT and CDR2 as YYREEE (reference sequence). The CDR3 loop spans 17 amino acids. The V and J ends lost 1 base and 0 bases, in that order; junction bases with no gene match: 4. The CDR3 nucleotides are TGTGCCAGCAGCTTGTGGAGACAGGGGGCAACTAATGAAAAACTGTTTTTT. The encoded protein is CASSLWRQGATNEKLFF. The full variable domain, rest sourced from reference TRBV5-4 and TRBJ1-4, is ETGVTQSPTHLIKTRGQQVTLRCSSQSGHNTVSWYQQALGQGPQFIFQYYREEENGRGNFPPRFSGLQFPNYSSELNVNALELDDSALYLCASSLWRQGATNEKLFFGSGTQLSVL.

The chain carries TRBV4-3 and TRBJ1-6; D uncertain. This CDR3 spans 17 amino acids. Germline CDR1 LGHNA, CDR2 YSLEER. The V end was cut by 1 base, the J end by 4 bases, with 14 bases between. CDR3 protein: CASSQATGTSYNSPLHF. In DNA, the CDR3 is TGCGCCAGCAGCCAAGCAACTGGTACTTCTTATAATTCACCCCTCCACTTT.